This passage covers 16 T cell receptor beta chains from one sample sequenced in a study of regulatory T cells in long-lasting Graves disease. Specified time point: newly diagnosed GD, antithyroid drugs for less than 3 months. PBMC RNA served as the TCR library source. Researchers made TCR beta libraries by using iRepertoire HTBI primers and running Arm-PCR on CDR3 regions. MiXCR, applied by TCRdb to the multiplex PCR reads, yields one record per CDR3 protein. In the table there are roughly 420,000 distinct CDR3 sequences, roughly a sixth of which are singletons. Sequences were derived from peripheral blood mononuclear cells (PBMCs), sampled at new diagnosis, from a patient treated with antithyroid drugs. Source of these receptors: a female donor with Graves disease.

The chain has TRBV12-5 and TRBJ1-2, with a tentative D call TRBD1 (6 bases). The V gene's germline CDR1 is LGHNT and CDR2 FRNRAP. This CDR3 has 14 amino acids. Trimming removed 5 bases from V and 2 bases from J, with 12 bases in between. The CDR3 DNA reads TGTGCTAGTGGTACACAACAGGGAAACTATGGCTACACCTTC. Protein: CASGTQQGNYGYTF.

This clonotype has ten or more counts. The J gene is TRBJ2-7, the V gene TRBV28; D remains unclear. Germline CDR1 and CDR2: MDHEN and SYDVKM. The V end lost 5 bases, the J end lost 1 base, and 6 bases lay between the germline ends. CDR3 length equals 12 residues. As DNA, the CDR3 is TGTGCCAGCAGTCCGGATTCCTACGAGCAGTACTTC. Its translation is CASSPDSYEQYF. Together with reference TRBV28 and TRBJ2-7, the CDR3 gives the full variable domain: DVKVTQSSRYLVKRTGEKVFLECVQDMDHENMFWYRQDPGLGLRLIYFSYDVKMKEKGDIPEGYSVSREKKERFSLILESASTNQTSMYLCASSPDSYEQYFGPGTRLTVT.

This clonotype occurred many times. The V and J genes are TRBV27 and TRBJ1-1; 7 bases map to TRBD1. Germline V gene data show CDR1 as MNHEY and CDR2 as SMNVEV (reference sequence). There are 15 residues in the CDR3. Germline trimming cut 6 bases from V and 1 base from J; bases unmatched to any gene: 8. Written as DNA, the CDR3 is TGTGCCAGCAGAAAATATGGACAGGCGAACACTGAAGCTTTCTTT. Protein sequence: CASRKYGQANTEAFF.

In its sample, this clonotype was seen many times. The chain links TRBV11-2 to TRBJ1-6; no clear D. The germline CDR1 and CDR2 sequences are SGHAT and FQNNGV. This CDR3 is 14 amino acids long. V lost 4 bases to trimming and J lost 10 bases, with 14 bases between them. This CDR3 reads CASSSDIVVSPLHF. DNA for the CDR3: TGTGCCAGCAGCTCAGACATAGTAGTCTCACCCCTCCACTTT.

This clonotype was counted ten times or more. This chain links TRBV6-1 with TRBJ1-6; unclear D gene. The CDR3 has 12 amino acids. Germline CDR1 MNHNS, CDR2 SASEGT. The V end was cut by 4 bases, the J end by 14 bases, with 12 bases between. The CDR3 spells CASSGQHPSLHF. CDR3 coding DNA: TGTGCCAGCAGTGGGCAGCATCCCTCCCTCCACTTT.

CDR3 region: CASSYLEARDTTMNTEAFF. DNA for the CDR3: TGTGCCAGCAGTTACTTAGAAGCCCGGGACACGACGATGAACACTGAAGCTTTCTTT. The gene calls are TRBV6-5 and TRBJ1-1; D is possibly TRBD1 (6 bases). Germline V gene data show CDR1 as MNHEY and CDR2 as SVGAGI. Trimming removed 1 base from V and 0 bases from J, with 21 bases in between. This CDR3 comprises 19 residues.

This clonotype was observed a handful of times. The chain couples TRBV6-4 to TRBJ1-5; D call uncertain. This CDR3 comprises 13 residues. V was pared by 2 bases and J by 6 bases, with 8 bases between. Looked up from germline, CDR1 is MRHNA and CDR2 is SNTAGT. CDR3 in DNA: TGTGCCAGCAGTGACCAGGAGGGTCAGCCCCAGCATTTT. It codes for CASSDQEGQPQHF.

The chain couples TRBV12-3 or TRBV12-4 to TRBJ2-2, with D perhaps TRBD2 (6 bases). The CDR3 extends over 11 amino acids. Trimming left V 11 bases short and J 6 bases short, with 10 bases between. The CDR3 DNA reads TGTGCCGGCGGGGCGGCCGGGGAGCTGTTTTTT. Protein: CAGGAAGELFF.

There are many counts of this clonotype. V gene TRBV5-1 combines with J gene TRBJ1-1; D gene ambiguous. Germline V lookup: CDR1 SGHRS, CDR2 YFSETQ. Trimming removed 3 bases from V and 5 bases from J, with 11 bases in between. The CDR3 runs 13 residues. The CDR3 DNA reads as TGCGCCAGCAGCTATGGCACGGGGACTGAAGCTTTCTTT. The encoded protein is CASSYGTGTEAFF.

With regard to this clonotype: One base separates it from a far larger clone, so it is likely a read error. Likely a read error: the CDR3 ends without its conserved phenylalanine or tryptophan. The chain recombines TRBV7-3 with TRBJ1-1; weak D call: TRBD1 (5 bases). CDR3 length equals 15 residues. Trimming took 3 bases from V and 4 from J, leaving 15 bases between them. Germline V CDR1 and CDR2: SGHTA, FQGTGA. The CDR3 nucleotides read TGTGCCAGCAGCTTGGCTACAGGAGTCCTCACTGAAGCTTTCTCT. Translated, it gives CASSLATGVLTEAFS.

This clonotype was seen at least ten times. The chain combines TRBV5-1 with TRBJ2-3; no clear D gene. Germline values: CDR1 SGHRS, CDR2 YFSETQ. Trimming stripped 5 bases from V and 7 bases from J, with 14 bases between. The CDR3 extends over 13 amino acids. The CDR3 region is CASRSLGSNTQYF. In nucleotides, the CDR3 is TGCGCCAGCAGAAGTCTAGGCTCGAATACGCAGTATTTT.

The chain has TRBV10-3 and TRBJ2-5; D remains ambiguous. Trimming removed 6 bases from V and 3 bases from J, with 14 bases in between. The CDR3 runs to 14 residues. The V gene's germline CDR1 is ENHRY and CDR2 SYGVKD. The DNA of the CDR3 is TGTGCCATCAGCCCCGGAATCGCGAAAGAGACCCAGTACTTC. This encodes CAISPGIAKETQYF.

This clonotype showed up many times. The V and J genes are TRBV6-2 or TRBV6-3 and TRBJ1-4, with no clear D. The V end lost 5 bases, the J end lost 0 bases, and 16 bases lay between the germline ends. Germline assignment: CDR1 MNHEY and CDR2 SVGEGT. The CDR3 length is 17 residues. CDR3 sequence (DNA): TGTGCCAGCAGTGATGCCCCCCCCGGTGCAACTAATGAAAAACTGTTTTTT. It codes for CASSDAPPGATNEKLFF.

Ten or more counts support this clonotype. CDR3 bases: TGTGCCTGGAACTTTGGGGACAGGGTCCGAGAGACCCAGTACTTC. Encoded protein: CAWNFGDRVRETQYF. This chain links TRBV30 with TRBJ2-5, with TRBD1 identical over 9 bases. CDR1 and CDR2 (germline): GTSNPN, SVGIG (reference sequence). CDR3 length: 15 residues. The V and J ends lost 4 bases and 4 bases, in that order; junction bases with no gene match: 10. Together with reference TRBV30 and TRBJ2-5, the CDR3 gives the full variable domain: SQTIHQWPATLVQPVGSPLSLECTVEGTSNPNLYWYRQAAGRGLQLLFYSVGIGQISSEVPQNLSASRPQDRQFILSSKKLLLSDSGFYLCAWNFGDRVRETQYFGPGTRLLVL.

This clonotype was found a few times. The chain joins TRBV10-1 to TRBJ2-5; tentatively, D is TRBD1 or TRBD2 (5 bases each). CDR1 and CDR2 (germline): WNHNN, SYGVQD (reference sequence). The CDR3 extends over 14 amino acids. Trimming removed 6 bases at V and 1 base at J, with 12 bases between. The DNA for the CDR3 is TGCGCCAGCAGCCGAAGAGGGACCCAAGAGACCCAGTACTTC. Protein product: CASSRRGTQETQYF.

There are many counts of this clonotype. The chain links TRBV6-1 to TRBJ2-7; perhaps D is TRBD1 or TRBD2 (7 bases each). Trimming removed 5 bases from V and 8 bases from J, with 22 bases in between. CDR1 is MNHNS, CDR2 SASEGT, per germline. The CDR3 consists of 15 residues. The CDR3 DNA sequence: TGTGCCAGCAGTCGAGCGGGGACAGTAGGAGGGCAGCAGTACTTC. Its translation: CASSRAGTVGGQQYF.